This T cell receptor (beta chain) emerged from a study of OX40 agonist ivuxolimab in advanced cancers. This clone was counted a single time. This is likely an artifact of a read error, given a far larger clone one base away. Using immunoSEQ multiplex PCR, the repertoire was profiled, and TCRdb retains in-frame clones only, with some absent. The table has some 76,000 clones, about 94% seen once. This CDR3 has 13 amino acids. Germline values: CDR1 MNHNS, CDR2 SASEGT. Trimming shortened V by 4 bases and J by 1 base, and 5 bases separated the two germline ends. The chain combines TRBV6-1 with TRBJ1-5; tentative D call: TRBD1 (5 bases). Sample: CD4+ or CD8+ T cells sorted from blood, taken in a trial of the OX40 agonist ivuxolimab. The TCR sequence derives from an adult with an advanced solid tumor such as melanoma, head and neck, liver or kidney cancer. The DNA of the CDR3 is TGTGCCAGCAGTGGGGACAGCAATCAGCCCCAGCATTTT. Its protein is CASSGDSNQPQHF.